A selection of T cell receptor beta chains follows, all from one sample in a study of blood T cell repertoires in COVID-19. Sequencing used immunoSEQ multiplex PCR; TCRdb keeps in-frame clones, though not all of them. The sample holds 220,000 or so clones, around 82% seen once. The sample comprised peripheral blood. The receptor source for this set is a young woman who had recovered from COVID-19. Each CDR3 is given with its conserved first and last residue. The order of the fields is CDR3 DNA, CDR3 protein, V gene, D gene, clone size, J gene. A D gene is named only where the DNA matches it firmly. Clone size is stated in some rows and not others, as once, few, many or a class when expanded.

TGTGCCAGCAGCCCCGTTTCGGGGGATGGAAACACCATATATTTT | CASSPVSGDGNTIYF | TRBV7-2 | - | - | TRBJ1-3
TGTGCCAGCAGCTTAGGCGGGTGGAGTGGATCAGATACGCAGTATTTT | CASSLGGWSGSDTQYF | TRBV11-2 | - | - | TRBJ2-3
TGTGCCAGCAGATCTGCCCCTAGTTACACTGAAGCTTTCTTT | CASRSAPSYTEAFF | TRBV28 | - | - | TRBJ1-1
TGTGCCAGCAGCCCCGGGACAGGGGCTGGAAACACCATATATTTT | CASSPGTGAGNTIYF | TRBV7-9 | TRBD1 | - | TRBJ1-3
TGTGCCAGCTCATCAAATAGCGGGGATACGCAGTATTTT | CASSSNSGDTQYF | TRBV18 | TRBD2 | - | TRBJ2-3
TGTGCCTGGAGGGCTTCGGGGTGGGAGCAGTACTTC | CAWRASGWEQYF | TRBV30 | - | - | TRBJ2-7
TGTGCCACCAGCCGTTCGGGAGGTCTGGATACGCAGTATTTT | CATSRSGGLDTQYF | TRBV15 | TRBD2 | - | TRBJ2-3
TGTGCCAGCAGTTCCATAACCGCTAGGGGCAGTTCTAGCACAGATACGCAGTATTTT | CASSSITARGSSSTDTQYF | TRBV28 | - | once | TRBJ2-3
TGTGCCAGCAGGATGAGCGGGAGTGGCCGCGAGCAGTACTTC | CASRMSGSGREQYF | TRBV6-5 | TRBD2 | - | TRBJ2-7
TGTGCCAGCAGCGCCCAGGGTTCGGCTCTTGTTGGCTACACCTTC | CASSAQGSALVGYTF | TRBV9 | - | - | TRBJ1-2
TGTGCCAGCAGGACAGATTCGAACACCGGGGAGCTGTTTTTT | CASRTDSNTGELFF | TRBV7-9 | - | few | TRBJ2-2
TGCGCCAGCAGCCAAGGTGGTAGCGGACAGGGGGAGACCCAGTACTTC | CASSQGGSGQGETQYF | TRBV4-1 | TRBD1 | few | TRBJ2-5
TGTGCCAGCAGTTTACAGGGCAACCCCTATGGCTACACCTTC | CASSLQGNPYGYTF | TRBV28 | - | - | TRBJ1-2
TGTGCCAGCAGCTTAGGTAGCCGATCCTACAATGAGCAGTTCTTC | CASSLGSRSYNEQFF | TRBV7-9 | - | few | TRBJ2-1
TGTGCCAGCAGCCTCATCGGGGGAGGCTACACCTTC | CASSLIGGGYTF | TRBV7-9 | - | - | TRBJ1-2
TGTGCCTGGAGGGGGACAGGGAAGAAACTGTTTTTT | CAWRGTGKKLFF | TRBV30 | TRBD1 | - | TRBJ1-4
TGCGCCAGCACCCCTACGGGAGGGCCTGGTGAGCAGTTCTTC | CASTPTGGPGEQFF | TRBV5-1 | TRBD2 | - | TRBJ2-1
TGCGCCAGCAGTCGCGACATGGGACTAGCGGGTGCCCTCTACGAGCAGTACTTC | CASSRDMGLAGALYEQYF | TRBV23-1 | TRBD2 | - | TRBJ2-7
TGTGCCAGCAGCCTATGGACAGATCTTACAGATACGCAGTATTTT | CASSLWTDLTDTQYF | TRBV28 | - | - | TRBJ2-3
TGTGCCAGCAGCCGGCTACGGACAGGGAGGGCCGGGGAGCTGTTTTTT | CASSRLRTGRAGELFF | TRBV27 | - | many | TRBJ2-2
TGTGCCAGCAGCCATACTAGCGGGATGAGCTCCTACGAGCAGTACTTC | CASSHTSGMSSYEQYF | TRBV9 | TRBD2 | - | TRBJ2-7
TGTGCCAGCCGCGGCCTGGCGGGAGGACAAGAGACCCAGTACTTC | CASRGLAGGQETQYF | TRBV6-5 | TRBD2 | few | TRBJ2-5
TGTGCCAGCAGCCGCCGGGGTGATGAGACCCAGTACTTC | CASSRRGDETQYF | TRBV3-1/TRBV3-2 | - | - | TRBJ2-5
TGTGCCGCAACTCAGGGCTCAGATACGCAGTATTTT | CAATQGSDTQYF | TRBV30 | - | - | TRBJ2-3
TGTGCCAGCAGCTTAGAAGGGGTTAATTCACCCCTCCACTTT | CASSLEGVNSPLHF | TRBV7-9 | - | - | TRBJ1-6
TGTGCCAGCAGCTTAAAGGGGGCAGGGGGCTACAATGAGCAGTTCTTC | CASSLKGAGGYNEQFF | TRBV11-2 | TRBD1 | - | TRBJ2-1
TGTGCCAGCAGCTTAGAAGTAGCCCCACCTTATGAGCAGTTCTTC | CASSLEVAPPYEQFF | TRBV7-8 | - | - | TRBJ2-1
TGTGCCAGCAGCTTACCACTCGGACAGCACTATAATTCACCCCTCCACTTT | CASSLPLGQHYNSPLHF | TRBV7-2 | - | few | TRBJ1-6
TGTGCCAGCAGTTTAGGGACAGGGGGAAGCGAAAAACTGTTTTTT | CASSLGTGGSEKLFF | TRBV28 | TRBD1 | once | TRBJ1-4
TGTGCCAGCACCCAGGCGGCGGGAGCGCCCTACGAGCAGTACTTC | CASTQAAGAPYEQYF | TRBV3-1/TRBV3-2 | TRBD2 | - | TRBJ2-7
TGTGCCAGCAGTGAAGAAGAAGTCCGGAGCTTC | CASSEEEVRSF | TRBV6-1 | - | - | TRBJ2-7
TGTGCCTGGAGTGACAGACCTTACGAGCAGTACTTC | CAWSDRPYEQYF | TRBV30 | - | - | TRBJ2-7
TGTGCCTGGAGTGCGGACAGTGTAAACACCGGGGAGCTGTTTTTT | CAWSADSVNTGELFF | TRBV30 | - | - | TRBJ2-2
TGCGCCAGCAGCTTCTCTAGCGCACAAGAGACCCAGTACTTC | CASSFSSAQETQYF | TRBV5-1 | - | - | TRBJ2-5
TGTGCCAGCGGCTACAGGGGGGCTAGCACAGATACGCAGTATTTT | CASGYRGASTDTQYF | TRBV5-6 | TRBD1 | - | TRBJ2-3
TGTGCCATCAGTGAGTCGATTCAGCTAGTCTATGGCTACACCTTC | CAISESIQLVYGYTF | TRBV10-3 | - | - | TRBJ1-2
TGTGCCAGCAGGTCGCCGGGACAGGGCTCCTACGAGCAGTACTTC | CASRSPGQGSYEQYF | TRBV6-5 | TRBD1 | - | TRBJ2-7
TGTGCCAGCAGACATAGCGTAACGAATGTTGGCCAGAGCTCCTACAATGAGCAGTTCTTC | CASRHSVTNVGQSSYNEQFF | TRBV27 | - | few | TRBJ2-1
TGTGCCAGCAGTTTAATCGGGACAAGCTATGGCTACACCTTC | CASSLIGTSYGYTF | TRBV28 | - | - | TRBJ1-2
TGTGCCAGCAGTTACCAGGGGGCCGATGCTAACTATGGCTACACCTTC | CASSYQGADANYGYTF | TRBV6-5 | TRBD1 | - | TRBJ1-2
TGTGCCAGCAGCTTAAGCAGGCCCTTATGGGGGGCCCTCCACTTT | CASSLSRPLWGALHF | TRBV13 | - | few | TRBJ1-6
TGCGCCAGCAGACCCCCCGCTAGCGGGAGGGCTCGGGAGCAGTTCTTC | CASRPPASGRAREQFF | TRBV5-1 | TRBD2 | - | TRBJ2-1
TGTGCCAGCAGTTACGAGGACAGGGGGGGCTACACCTTC | CASSYEDRGGYTF | TRBV6-5 | TRBD1 | once | TRBJ1-2
TGTGCCTGGGGGGGACAATGGGACACTGAAGCTTTCTTT | CAWGGQWDTEAFF | TRBV30 | - | - | TRBJ1-1
TGTGCCAGCAGTTTTACTTCGGACAATGAGCAGTTCTTC | CASSFTSDNEQFF | TRBV12-3/TRBV12-4 | - | - | TRBJ2-1
TGTGCCAGCAGCAGCAGCGACAGGGGGCCGAATCAGCCCCAGCATTTT | CASSSSDRGPNQPQHF | TRBV7-9 | TRBD1 | - | TRBJ1-5
TGTGCCAGCAGCTTAGCCAGGGGGCGTCCTAACAATGAGCAGTTCTTC | CASSLARGRPNNEQFF | TRBV11-2 | TRBD1 | - | TRBJ2-1
TGTGCCAGCAGTTACAGGGACTACTACGAGCAGTACTTC | CASSYRDYYEQYF | TRBV6-5 | TRBD2 | - | TRBJ2-7
TGTGCCAGCAGTTCGGACAGCTGGATGAACACTGAAGCTTTCTTT | CASSSDSWMNTEAFF | TRBV6-5 | - | - | TRBJ1-1
TGTGCCAGCAGTCGGACGGGAGCTCCCTACGAGCAGTACTTC | CASSRTGAPYEQYF | TRBV27 | - | - | TRBJ2-7
TGCGCCAGCAGCCAAGAGATGACAGGGTCCAGAGGCTACACCTTC | CASSQEMTGSRGYTF | TRBV4-1 | TRBD1 | - | TRBJ1-2
TGTGCCAGCACCTTTCGCTACCAGGTCTCCTACGAGCAGTACTTC | CASTFRYQVSYEQYF | TRBV5-6 | - | - | TRBJ2-7
TGCGCCAGCAGCGCAGGGACAGGATTGAACACTGAAGCTTTCTTT | CASSAGTGLNTEAFF | TRBV5-1 | TRBD1 | - | TRBJ1-1
TGTGCCAGCAGCCATTCAGCGGGCTACAATGAGCAGTTCTTC | CASSHSAGYNEQFF | TRBV3-1/TRBV3-2 | - | - | TRBJ2-1
TGTGCCAGCAGTTTGGACCCTAGCGGACCTTACAATGAGCAGTTCTTC | CASSLDPSGPYNEQFF | TRBV5-4 | TRBD2 | - | TRBJ2-1
TGCGCCAGCAGACAGGGACAGGGGCGTTCACCCCTCCACTTT | CASRQGQGRSPLHF | TRBV5-1 | TRBD1 | - | TRBJ1-6
TGTGCCAGCAGCTTGAGGGGACAGGGACCCTACGAGCAGTACTTC | CASSLRGQGPYEQYF | TRBV11-3 | TRBD1 | - | TRBJ2-7
TGTGCCAGCAGCGATTGGACAGGGGGCGGAGATACGCAGTATTTT | CASSDWTGGGDTQYF | TRBV7-2 | TRBD1 | - | TRBJ2-3
TGTGCCAGCAGTACGGGGAACACTGAAGCTTTCTTT | CASSTGNTEAFF | TRBV7-3 | - | - | TRBJ1-1